These 22 T cell receptor beta chains came from one sample sequenced in a study of cytomegalovirus exposure and HLA in healthy donors. The PCR made use of 60 Vbeta and 13 Jbeta primers. Generated by immunoSEQ multiplex PCR, the TCRdb table keeps only in-frame clones and is missing some. There are approximately 190,000 clones in the sample; 77% occur only once, and 2.1% lies in the top ten. The sample taken for sequencing was PBMCs. These receptors originate from a woman in her twenties or thirties in good health and CMV-seropositive.

J is TRBJ1-2 and V is TRBV11-2; 11 nucleotides line up with TRBD1. V gave up 1 base and J gave up 4 bases; unmatched junction bases: 5. Germline V CDR1 and CDR2: SGHAT, FQNNGV. The CDR3 runs 16 residues. The CDR3 coding sequence is TGTGCCAGCAGCTTAGGATGGACAGGGGGCGTCTATGGCTACACCTTC. It is translated as CASSLGWTGGVYGYTF.

The chain couples TRBV9 to TRBJ2-4, with TRBD2 as a possible D gene (6 bases). CDR1 and CDR2 (germline): SGDLS, YYNGEE. The CDR3 is 16 residues long. Between the trimmed V and J ends, which lost 4 bases and 0 bases, there was a span of 14 bases. The CDR3: CASSPPAGLAKNIQYF. The CDR3 DNA reads TGTGCCAGCAGCCCCCCTGCGGGACTAGCCAAAAACATTCAGTACTTC. The full variable domain, completed using reference TRBV9 and TRBJ2-4, is DSGVTQTPKHLITATGQRVTLRCSPRSGDLSVYWYQQSLDQGLQFLIQYYNGEERAKGNILERFSAQQFPDLHSELNLSSLELGDSALYFCASSPPAGLAKNIQYFGAGTRLSVL.

The chain recombines TRBV2 with TRBJ2-2; 15 bases are a match to TRBD2. The CDR3 covers 19 residues. Germline values: CDR1 SNHLY, CDR2 FYNNEI. V shed 6 bases, J shed 1 base, and the junction held 9 bases outside the gene matches. CDR3 sequence: CASSATRTSGRVNTGELFF. CDR3 DNA: TGTGCCAGCAGCGCTACTCGGACTAGCGGGAGGGTGAACACCGGGGAGCTGTTTTTT. The full variable domain, with the rest looked up from reference TRBV2 and TRBJ2-2, is EPEVTQTPSHQVTQMGQEVILRCVPISNHLYFYWYRQILGQKVEFLVSFYNNEISEKSEIFDDQFSVERPDGSNFTLKIRSTKLEDSAMYFCASSATRTSGRVNTGELFFGEGSRLTVL.

About this clone itself: Additional DNA sequences in this sample encode the identical CDR3. This chain links TRBV5-1 with TRBJ2-2; 9 bases line up with TRBD1. CDR3 length: 15 residues. In germline, CDR1 is SGHRS, CDR2 YFSETQ. The J segment lost 1 base and the V segment lost 3 bases, leaving 1 base of the junction unmatched. The CDR3 sequence is CASSSGQGNTGELFF. The CDR3 coding sequence is TGCGCCAGCAGCTCGGGACAGGGGAACACCGGGGAGCTGTTTTTT.

The chain's CDR3 is CASSFPATGTLAGNTIYF. CDR3 sequence (DNA): TGTGCCAGCAGTTTCCCCGCGACAGGGACACTGGCTGGAAACACCATATATTTT. The chain is built from TRBV28 and TRBJ1-3; TRBD1 matches 7 bases. Germline lookup yields CDR1 MDHEN and CDR2 SYDVKM. The CDR3 is 18 residues long. Germline trimming cut 3 bases from V and 2 bases from J; bases unmatched to any gene: 13.

CDR3 nucleotides: TGTGCCAGCAGCCCGAACCGGGACTCCACCTACGAGCAGTACTTC. Protein: CASSPNRDSTYEQYF. This sequence joins TRBV27 and TRBJ2-7, with TRBD2 as a possible D gene (6 bases). This CDR3 is 15 amino acids long. Trimming removed 6 bases from V and 2 bases from J, with 17 bases in between. Germline CDR1 reads MNHEY; CDR2 reads SMNVEV (reference sequence).

This clone was detected once. V gene TRBV5-1 combines with J gene TRBJ1-4; TRBD1 agrees at 8 bases. V shed 3 bases, J shed 8 bases, and the junction held 3 bases outside the gene matches. Germline V gives CDR1 SGHRS, CDR2 YFSETQ. The CDR3 is 13 amino acids. The CDR3: CASSWTGLEKLFF. DNA of the CDR3: TGCGCCAGCAGCTGGACAGGGTTGGAAAAACTGTTTTTT.

The count of this clone is one. The junction does not match germline at one end; this may be a read error. The chain is built from TRBV7-9 and TRBJ2-7, with D possibly matching TRBD1 (6 bases). The CDR3 has 13 amino acids. Germline loops: CDR1 SEHNR, CDR2 FQNEAQ (reference sequence). CDR3 DNA: TGTGCCAGCAGCTCACCACCCGACAGGCCCTTGCGGTTC. Translating gives CASSSPPDRPLRF. Full variable domain (rest looked up from reference TRBV7-9 and TRBJ2-7): DTGVSQNPRHKITKRGQNVTFRCDPISEHNRLYWYRQTLGQGPEFLTYFQNEAQLEKSRLLSDRFSAERPKGSFSTLEIQRTEQGDSAMYLCASSSPPDRPLRFGPGTRLTVT.

This clone was seen just once. The CDR3 nucleotides read TGCGCCAGCAGAAGTCCCGGGACAGGGATGGGTTCACCCCTCCACTTT. Its translation: CASRSPGTGMGSPLHF. The chain uses TRBV5-1 and TRBJ1-6, with 9 bases aligning to TRBD1. CDR1 SGHRS and CDR2 YFSETQ come from the germline V gene. Trimming removed 5 bases from V and 9 bases from J; junction bases left unmatched: 12. The CDR3 sequence is 16 residues long.

V is TRBV28 and J is TRBJ2-7, with TRBD1 matching over 8 bases. The CDR3 is 15 amino acids. Germline V gene sequence: CDR1 MDHEN, CDR2 SYDVKM. Unmatched junction bases numbered 12, after V lost 7 bases and J lost 4 bases. In DNA, the CDR3 is TGTGCCAGCAACCCCCCGGCAGGGGGCTTGTACGAGCAGTACTTC. It translates to CASNPPAGGLYEQYF.

The chain couples TRBV28 to TRBJ1-5, with TRBD1 matching over 10 bases. V was clipped by 3 bases and J by 5 bases; unmatched bases: 4. Germline-derived CDR1 and CDR2 are MDHEN and SYDVKM. The CDR3 loop spans 15 amino acids. The CDR3 is CASSFSGQGDQPQHF. In DNA form, the CDR3 reads TGTGCCAGCAGTTTTTCAGGACAGGGGGATCAGCCCCAGCATTTT.

The chain has TRBV28 and TRBJ2-1, with TRBD2 matching 12 bases. CDR1 and CDR2 (germline): MDHEN, SYDVKM. The V and J ends lost 5 bases and 7 bases, in that order; junction bases with no gene match: 9. The CDR3 has 16 amino acids. CDR3: CASSRPLAGGPNEQFF. CDR3 nucleotides: TGTGCCAGCAGTAGACCCCTAGCGGGGGGGCCTAATGAGCAGTTCTTC.

In its sample, this clone was seen a few times. The chain recombines TRBV30 with TRBJ2-1, with 12 bases matching TRBD2. Germline CDR1 GTSNPN, CDR2 SVGIG (reference sequence). J gave up 9 bases and V 0 bases, and 9 bases lay outside the gene matches. The CDR3 length is 16 residues. CDR3 bases: TGTGCCTGGAGTGTATGGCTAGCGGGAGGGCCTAGTGAGCAGTTCTTC. Translated, it gives CAWSVWLAGGPSEQFF.

The rearrangement joins TRBV9 to TRBJ2-7; D possibly corresponds to TRBD2 (6 bases). V gave up 1 base and J gave up 0 bases, with 11 bases separating them. CDR3 size: 15 residues. Germline loops: CDR1 SGDLS, CDR2 YYNGEE. The CDR3, as DNA: TGTGCCAGCAGCGTAACAGGAGGGAACTCCTACGAGCAGTACTTC. It specifies CASSVTGGNSYEQYF.

The rearrangement joins TRBV1 to TRBJ2-7; whether TRBD2, the table's D call, matches the DNA was not checked. TRBV1 is a pseudogene. This CDR3 has 16 residues. This CDR3 is CTSSRPSGGPSYEQYF. CDR3 nucleotide sequence: TGCACCAGCAGCCGCCCTAGCGGGGGCCCCTCCTACGAGCAGTACTTC.

This clone was recorded a few times. This CDR3 is also generated by other DNA sequences in the sample. The genes are TRBV7-6 and TRBJ1-1; no reliable D call. Trimming removed 1 base from V and 1 base from J, with 4 bases in between. Germline V gene data show CDR1 as SGHVS and CDR2 as FNYEAQ. The CDR3 loop spans 13 amino acids. CDR3 region: CASSLEQNTEAFF. CDR3 DNA: TGTGCCAGCAGCTTAGAACAGAACACTGAAGCTTTCTTT.

The chain couples TRBV27 to TRBJ1-5; 8 bases align to TRBD1. With V trimmed by 2 bases and J by 1 base, 4 bases remained unmatched. The CDR3 runs 16 residues. The germline gives CDR1 MNHEY, CDR2 SMNVEV (reference sequence). This CDR3 is CASSLTQGASNQPQHF. The CDR3 region has the DNA TGTGCCAGCAGTTTAACCCAGGGGGCGAGCAATCAGCCCCAGCATTTT.

This chain's CDR3 is CASTPDRNQPQHF. For the CDR3, the DNA is TGTGCCAGCACCCCCGACAGGAATCAGCCCCAGCATTTT. The chain combines TRBV2 with TRBJ1-5; tentatively, D is TRBD1 (6 bases). The germline V gene has CDR1 SNHLY and CDR2 FYNNEI. This CDR3 is built from 13 residues. V was trimmed by 7 bases and J by 4 bases, leaving 11 bases between them.

The chain uses TRBV5-1 and TRBJ2-1; TRBD2 matches 9 bases. The germline V gene encodes CDR1 SGHRS and CDR2 YFSETQ. This CDR3 has 16 amino acids. With 4 bases clipped from V and 8 bases from J, the junction kept 13 bases outside the gene matches. The CDR3 nucleotides are TGCGCCAGCAGCGAGGACCTAGCGGGAAGTTTATATGAGCAGTTCTTC. Protein product: CASSEDLAGSLYEQFF.

J is TRBJ2-5 and V is TRBV2; 7 nucleotides align to TRBD1. The length of the CDR3 is 13 residues. The trim removed 6 bases at V and 5 bases at J, leaving 6 bases unmatched. In germline, CDR1 is SNHLY, CDR2 FYNNEI. CDR3 bases: TGTGCCAGCAGCCTACAGGGGATGGAGACCCAGTACTTC. Protein product: CASSLQGMETQYF.

The chain carries TRBV6-5 and TRBJ1-5; 9 nucleotides line up with TRBD1. Germline V gene sequence: CDR1 MNHEY, CDR2 SVGAGI. The CDR3 spans 14 residues. The V and J ends lost 6 bases and 9 bases, in that order; junction bases with no gene match: 9. The CDR3 DNA reads as TGTGCCAGCAGGAGCCGGGACAGGGCTGGGCCCCAGCATTTT. Amino acid sequence: CASRSRDRAGPQHF.

The CDR3: CASSRTSGGSYEQYF. The CDR3 region has the DNA TGTGCCAGCAGCCGGACTAGCGGGGGGTCCTACGAGCAGTACTTC. The chain combines TRBV6-5 with TRBJ2-7, with 14 bases identical to TRBD2. CDR1 and CDR2 from the germline V gene are MNHEY and SVGAGI. The CDR3 length is 15 residues. J lost 1 base, V lost 6 bases, and 2 bases had no gene match.